This entry features one TCR beta chain sequence. Naive CD8 isolation took CD45RO-negative cells positively selected for CCR7 and excluded terminally differentiated effector memory CD45RA+ cells. The V gene's germline CDR1 is MDHEN and CDR2 SYDVKM. V was pared by 6 bases and J by 2 bases, with 12 bases between. CDR3 size: 14 residues. This sample stems from a study of shared clonotypes between healthy human individuals. In the authors' workflow: Filtering differed for immunoSEQ, which gave only junction sequences without quality scores. The assay was immunoSEQ multiplex PCR, and TCRdb's table has in-frame clones only and misses some. V, J and clone size are taken as reported in that table, and D and trimming were inferred from the DNA itself. The sample carries about 2.1 million clones, about 93% recorded once.

This chain joins TRBV28 and TRBJ2-3; D gene ambiguous. This clonotype was sampled from a man aged 18 to 29 in good health. Some clones in this sample may be carry-over from other donors' samples. Input material: naive CD8+ T cells from PBMCs. CDR3 amino acids: CASRLAESTDTQYF. In DNA, the CDR3 is TGTGCCAGCAGGTTAGCCGAATCCACAGATACGCAGTATTTT.